Below, 25 T cell receptor beta chains from the same sample are listed, as sequenced in a study of blood T cell repertoires in COVID-19. TCRdb's table, derived via immunoSEQ multiplex PCR, lists solely in-frame clones and lacks some. The sample lists under 200,000 clones; 90% were seen once. Sequencing was performed on peripheral blood. The source is a middle-aged man with acute or convalescent COVID-19.

This chain connects TRBV5-4 to TRBJ1-1; D is perhaps TRBD1 (5 bases). The V end was cut by 3 bases, the J end by 1 base, with 19 bases between. Germline-derived CDR1 and CDR2 are SGHNT and YYREEE (reference sequence). There are 17 residues in the CDR3. The CDR3 loop reads CASSSLGGRDTNTEAFF. The CDR3 nucleotides read TGTGCCAGCAGCTCCCTCGGGGGTCGCGATACGAACACTGAAGCTTTCTTT.

J is TRBJ1-2 and V is TRBV18; tentative D call: TRBD1 (5 bases). The CDR3 contains 16 residues. Germline CDR1 is KGHSH and CDR2 is LQKENI. V lost 0 bases, J lost 0 bases, and 11 bases lay in between. As DNA, the CDR3 is TGTGCCAGCTCACCACCGTCCGGGGGACCTAACTATGGCTACACCTTC. This gives the protein CASSPPSGGPNYGYTF.

This clone was counted a single time. The chain carries TRBV4-1 and TRBJ2-2; D might be TRBD2 (7 bases). V was clipped by 3 bases and J by 5 bases, with 10 bases between them. Per the germline V gene, CDR1 is MGHRA and CDR2 is YSYEKL. CDR3 length: 14 residues. The DNA of the CDR3 is TGCGCCAGCAGCCAGAGGGGGGGTACCGGGGAGCTGTTTTTT. This codes for CASSQRGGTGELFF.

The chain joins TRBV10-2 to TRBJ2-7; perhaps TRBD2 as D (6 bases). Per germline, CDR1 WSHSY and CDR2 SAAADI. Deletions cut 0 bases from V and 4 bases from J, with 13 bases between. The CDR3 spans 15 residues. The CDR3 DNA is TGCGCCAGCAGTGAGTCTGGGGCAGGGAGGTACGAGCAGTACTTC. Translated: CASSESGAGRYEQYF.

The V call is TRBV24-1, the J call TRBJ1-1; TRBD1 aligns across 8 bases. The CDR3 spans 13 residues. Germline CDR1 is KGHDR and CDR2 is SFDVKD. Trimming cost V 7 bases and J 7 bases; bases outside gene matches: 7. The CDR3 DNA reads TGTGCCACCAGAAAGACAGGGGCAGATGAAGCTTTCTTT. It encodes CATRKTGADEAFF.

The rearrangement uses TRBV28 and TRBJ1-4; 10 positions match TRBD1. Trimming at V came to 8 bases and at J to 16 bases, leaving 13 bases not matched to a gene. From germline, CDR1 is MDHEN and CDR2 SYDVKM. CDR3 length equals 13 residues. CDR3 in DNA: TGTGCCAGCGCTCAGGGGGACAGGGGCCCCACGTTTTTT. Encoded protein: CASAQGDRGPTFF.

V usage is TRBV7-2 and J usage is TRBJ1-2; 7 bases are shared with TRBD1. J lost 2 bases, V lost 6 bases, and 6 bases had no gene match. This CDR3 region has 14 residues. Germline CDR1 reads SGHTA; CDR2 reads FQGNSA. This CDR3 reads CASRRQGPNYGYTF. The CDR3 DNA reads as TGTGCCAGCAGGAGACAGGGCCCAAACTATGGCTACACCTTC.

The V call is TRBV29-1, the J call TRBJ1-2, with D possibly being TRBD1 (6 bases). V was cut by 6 bases and J by 4 bases, with 12 bases left in between. CDR1 SQVTM and CDR2 ANQGSEA come from the germline V gene. CDR3 size: 12 residues. CDR3 in amino acids: CSVHDRSYGYTF. Written as DNA, the CDR3 is TGCAGCGTCCATGACAGGTCCTATGGCTACACCTTC.

This chain uses TRBV6-5 with TRBJ1-2; a possible D gene is TRBD1 (6 bases). The CDR3 is 15 amino acids. Germline V gene sequence: CDR1 MNHEY, CDR2 SVGAGI. Trimming removed 2 bases from V and 2 bases from J, with 12 bases in between. CDR3 bases: TGTGCCAGCAGTTACGATAGGGGGATAAACTATGGCTACACCTTC. It specifies CASSYDRGINYGYTF.

V is TRBV7-9 and J is TRBJ2-7; 9 bases align to TRBD1. The CDR3 covers 14 residues. V shed 3 bases and J 4 bases; nucleotides not matched to a gene: 4. Germline lookup yields CDR1 SEHNR and CDR2 FQNEAQ (reference sequence). CDR3 region: CASSFLQGAYEQYF. The CDR3 nucleotides read TGTGCCAGCAGCTTTTTACAGGGGGCTTACGAGCAGTACTTC.

The chain employs TRBV19 and TRBJ1-1; D unclear. This CDR3 is 13 amino acids long. Germline lookup yields CDR1 LNHDA and CDR2 SQIVND (reference sequence). Deletions cut 3 bases from V and 7 bases from J, with 12 bases between. The CDR3 region has the DNA TGTGCCAGTAGTATCCAGGAAGATAATGAAGCTTTCTTT. It translates to CASSIQEDNEAFF.

The CDR3 DNA reads TGTGCCAGCAGTTTCTTCCTTTCCGCAGGGGGAGGCTATGGCTACACCTTC. This gives the protein CASSFFLSAGGGYGYTF. The chain recombines TRBV28 with TRBJ1-2, with TRBD1 identical over 7 bases. Trimming at V came to 3 bases and at J to 4 bases, leaving 14 bases not matched to a gene. The CDR3 spans 17 residues. CDR1 is MDHEN and CDR2 is SYDVKM in the germline V gene.

V is TRBV7-9 and J is TRBJ2-7, with a weak D call TRBD2 (6 bases). CDR3 size: 14 residues. V was cut by 0 bases and J by 2 bases, with 8 bases left in between. CDR1 is SEHNR, CDR2 FQNEAQ, per germline (reference sequence). CDR3 sequence reads: CASSLAGGPYEQYF. The CDR3 bases are TGTGCCAGCAGCTTAGCGGGGGGTCCCTACGAGCAGTACTTC.

The chain combines TRBV5-8 with TRBJ1-3, with 7 nucleotides matching TRBD1. Trimming cost V 1 base and J 0 bases; bases outside gene matches: 4. CDR1 is SGHTS, CDR2 YDEGEE, per germline. The length of the CDR3 is 16 residues. CDR3 residues: CASSLNRGASGNTIYF. Here the CDR3 DNA reads TGTGCCAGCAGCTTGAACAGGGGAGCCTCTGGAAACACCATATATTTT.

The chain is built from TRBV4-3 and TRBJ2-1, with 7 bases that match TRBD2. V shed 4 bases and J 4 bases; nucleotides not matched to a gene: 10. The germline CDR1 and CDR2 sequences are LGHNA and YSLEER. CDR3 length: 16 amino acids. CDR3: CASSPRLADQYNEQFF. The CDR3 DNA reads TGCGCCAGCAGCCCGCGGCTAGCGGACCAATACAATGAGCAGTTCTTC.

The rearrangement links TRBV6-6 to TRBJ1-3; TRBD1 might be the D (6 bases). CDR1 and CDR2 from the germline V gene are MNHNY and SVGAGI (reference sequence). This CDR3 has 13 amino acids. V lost 7 bases, J lost 2 bases, and 9 bases lay in between. This CDR3 reads CASMGATGNTIYF. In nucleotides, the CDR3 is TGTGCCAGCATGGGGGCCACTGGAAACACCATATATTTT.

The table lists this clone with a few counts. The V gene is TRBV24-1, the J gene TRBJ2-1; possibly TRBD1 for D (6 bases). The CDR3 has 14 amino acids. Trimming cost V 9 bases and J 1 base, with 12 bases left between them. Germline V gene lookup returns CDR1 KGHDR and CDR2 SFDVKD. CDR3 bases: TGTGCCACCTCTGGGGGCATATCCTACAATGAGCAGTTCTTC. This codes for CATSGGISYNEQFF.

V is TRBV3-1 (or the pseudogene TRBV3-2) and J is TRBJ2-1, with 12 bases matching TRBD2. The CDR3 is made up of 15 amino acids. V gave up 5 bases and J gave up 10 bases; unmatched junction bases: 9. Germline CDR1 and CDR2: LGHDT and YNNKEL (reference sequence). The CDR3 region has the DNA TGTGCCAGCAGCTCCCTAGCGGGAGGGCCGGAGGAGCAGTTCTTC. Translated: CASSSLAGGPEEQFF.

This chain uses TRBV28 with TRBJ2-5, with 7 bases matching TRBD2. The CDR3 spans 16 residues. Germline CDR1 is MDHEN and CDR2 is SYDVKM. The V gene end was trimmed by 4 bases and the J gene end by 5 bases; junction bases not matched to a gene: 13. Here the CDR3 reads CASSSPSGGREETQYF. The CDR3 DNA is TGTGCCAGCAGTTCACCCTCGGGGGGTAGGGAGGAGACCCAGTACTTC. The full variable domain, in which reference TRBV28 and TRBJ2-5 provide the parts outside the CDR3, is DVKVTQSSRYLVKRTGEKVFLECVQDMDHENMFWYRQDPGLGLRLIYFSYDVKMKEKGDIPEGYSVSREKKERFSLILESASTNQTSMYLCASSSPSGGREETQYFGPGTRLLVL.

The count of this clone is one. The chain links TRBV9 to TRBJ1-6, with D tentatively TRBD1 (5 bases). CDR3 length equals 18 residues. V gave up 1 base and J gave up 9 bases, with 23 bases separating them. Germline values: CDR1 SGDLS, CDR2 YYNGEE. CDR3 region: CASSVSPGGIGAGSPLHF. Here the CDR3 DNA reads TGTGCCAGCAGCGTATCCCCCGGCGGGATTGGGGCGGGTTCACCCCTCCACTTT.

This rearrangement joins TRBV18 to TRBJ1-5; D is uncertain. Germline-derived CDR1 and CDR2 are KGHSH and LQKENI. The CDR3 runs 13 residues. The V end lost 3 bases, the J end lost 6 bases, and 9 bases lay between the germline ends. The CDR3 sequence: CASSPGLVQPQHF. DNA of the CDR3: TGTGCCAGCTCACCGGGCCTGGTTCAGCCCCAGCATTTT.

The CDR3 is CASSLGTGGNSPLHF. CDR3 sequence (DNA): TGTGCCAGCAGCTTAGGTACAGGGGGAAATTCACCCCTCCACTTT. This chain links TRBV11-2 with TRBJ1-6; 8 positions agree with TRBD1. The V and J ends lost 1 base and 7 bases, in that order; junction bases with no gene match: 3. The CDR3 extends over 15 amino acids. Per the germline V gene, CDR1 is SGHAT and CDR2 is FQNNGV. Filled out from reference TRBV11-2 and TRBJ1-6, the complete variable domain reads EAGVAQSPRYKIIEKRQSVAFWCNPISGHATLYWYQQILGQGPKLLIQFQNNGVVDDSQLPKDRFSAERLKGVDSTLKIQPAKLEDSAVYLCASSLGTGGNSPLHFGNGTRLTVT.

V and J are TRBV9 and TRBJ1-5, with a tentative D call TRBD1 (6 bases). Trimming took 0 bases from V and 7 from J, leaving 14 bases between them. The germline V gene has CDR1 SGDLS and CDR2 YYNGEE. The CDR3 has 15 residues. The CDR3 DNA is TGTGCCAGCAGCGTAGGGGACACAGGAGCACAGCCCCAGCATTTT. This sequence encodes CASSVGDTGAQPQHF.

This clone was observed a single time. CDR3: CSASWTARLQETQYF. Written as DNA, the CDR3 is TGCAGTGCTAGTTGGACAGCGAGACTCCAAGAGACCCAGTACTTC. This chain uses TRBV20-1 with TRBJ2-5; D perhaps matches TRBD1 (6 bases). Trimming shortened V by 3 bases and J by 1 base, and 15 bases separated the two germline ends. The CDR3 covers 15 residues. Germline CDR1 and CDR2: DFQATT and SNEGSKA (reference sequence).

The chain has TRBV5-1 and TRBJ1-2, with a weak D call TRBD1 (5 bases). Germline CDR1 and CDR2: SGHRS and YFSETQ. The CDR3 spans 14 residues. V was cut by 4 bases and J by 4 bases, with 14 bases left in between. For the CDR3, the DNA is TGCGCCAGCAGCGACCCCGGGGGGGTCTATGGCTACACCTTC. Translation gives CASSDPGGVYGYTF.